This entry describes one T cell receptor (beta chain). This sample was taken from a study of OX40 agonist ivuxolimab in advanced cancers. Across the study: It was permissible to have had prior anti-PD-1, anti-PD-L1 or anti-CTLA-4 therapy, and about 40% had some.

The CDR3 has 12 residues. The germline gives CDR1 SGDLS, CDR2 YYNGEE. Trimming removed 3 bases from V and 8 bases from J, with 11 bases in between. The assay was immunoSEQ multiplex PCR, and TCRdb's table has in-frame clones only and misses some. The repertoire holds over 3,000 clones, 80% seen once, with 25% to 35% in the top ten. The sequences come from CD4+ or CD8+ T cells sorted from blood, collected in a trial of the OX40 agonist ivuxolimab. The sequence derives from an adult with an advanced solid tumor such as melanoma, head and neck, liver or kidney cancer. The V and J genes are TRBV9 and TRBJ1-2; possible D gene TRBD1, 5 bases. CDR3: CASSGEGPGYTF. CDR3 bases: TGTGCCAGCAGCGGGGAGGGGCCCGGCTACACCTTC. Full variable domain (outside the CDR3, taken from reference TRBV9 and TRBJ1-2): DSGVTQTPKHLITATGQRVTLRCSPRSGDLSVYWYQQSLDQGLQFLIQYYNGEERAKGNILERFSAQQFPDLHSELNLSSLELGDSALYFCASSGEGPGYTFGSGTRLTVV.